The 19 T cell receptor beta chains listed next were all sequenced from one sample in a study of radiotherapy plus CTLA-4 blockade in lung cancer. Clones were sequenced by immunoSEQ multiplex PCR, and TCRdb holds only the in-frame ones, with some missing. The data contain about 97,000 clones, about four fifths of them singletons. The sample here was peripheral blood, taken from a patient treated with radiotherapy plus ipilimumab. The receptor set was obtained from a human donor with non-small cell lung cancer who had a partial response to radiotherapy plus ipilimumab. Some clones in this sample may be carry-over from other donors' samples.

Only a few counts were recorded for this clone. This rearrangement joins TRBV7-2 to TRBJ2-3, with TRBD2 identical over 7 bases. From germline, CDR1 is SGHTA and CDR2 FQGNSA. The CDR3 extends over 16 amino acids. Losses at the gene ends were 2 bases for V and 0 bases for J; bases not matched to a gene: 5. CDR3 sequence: CASSLLADTSTDTQYF. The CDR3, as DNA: TGTGCCAGCAGCTTACTAGCGGACACTAGCACAGATACGCAGTATTTT.

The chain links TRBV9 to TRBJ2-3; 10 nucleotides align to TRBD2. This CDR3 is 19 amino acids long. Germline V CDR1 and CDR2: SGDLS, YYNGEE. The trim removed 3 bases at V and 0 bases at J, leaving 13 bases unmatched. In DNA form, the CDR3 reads TGTGCCAGCAGCGCCCGGACTAGCGGTATCTATTCTAGCACAGATACGCAGTATTTT. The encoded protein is CASSARTSGIYSSTDTQYF.

This chain's CDR3 is CASRASIRGKGEKLFF. CDR3 DNA: TGTGCCAGCAGGGCCTCCATCAGGGGGAAAGGTGAAAAACTGTTTTTT. The rearrangement uses TRBV7-9 and TRBJ1-4, with 7 bases that match TRBD1. CDR1 is SEHNR, CDR2 FQNEAQ, per germline (reference sequence). The CDR3 has 16 amino acids. The V and J ends lost 6 bases and 7 bases, in that order; junction bases with no gene match: 14. The variable domain in full, completed from reference TRBV7-9 and TRBJ1-4, reads DTGVSQNPRHKITKRGQNVTFRCDPISEHNRLYWYRQTLGQGPEFLTYFQNEAQLEKSRLLSDRFSAERPKGSFSTLEIQRTEQGDSAMYLCASRASIRGKGEKLFFGSGTQLSVL.

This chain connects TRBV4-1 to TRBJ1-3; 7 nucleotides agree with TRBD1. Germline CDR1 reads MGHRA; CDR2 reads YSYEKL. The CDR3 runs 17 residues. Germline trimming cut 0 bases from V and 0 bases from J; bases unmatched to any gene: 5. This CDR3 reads CASSQELGQASGNTIYF. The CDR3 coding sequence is TGCGCCAGCAGCCAAGAGTTAGGACAGGCCTCTGGAAACACCATATATTTT.

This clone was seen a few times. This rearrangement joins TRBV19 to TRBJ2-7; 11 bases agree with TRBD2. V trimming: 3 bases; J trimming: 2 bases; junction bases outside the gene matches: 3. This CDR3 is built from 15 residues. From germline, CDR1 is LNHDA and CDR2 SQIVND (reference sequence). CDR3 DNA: TGTGCCAGTAGTATTTCGACTAGCGGGGCCTACGAGCAGTACTTC. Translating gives CASSISTSGAYEQYF.

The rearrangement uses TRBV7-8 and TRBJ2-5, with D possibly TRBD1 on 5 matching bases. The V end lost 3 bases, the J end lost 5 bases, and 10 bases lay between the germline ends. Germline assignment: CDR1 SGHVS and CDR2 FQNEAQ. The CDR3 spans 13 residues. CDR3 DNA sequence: TGTGCCAGCAGCTTCCTGGGGCTTGAGACCCAGTACTTC. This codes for CASSFLGLETQYF.

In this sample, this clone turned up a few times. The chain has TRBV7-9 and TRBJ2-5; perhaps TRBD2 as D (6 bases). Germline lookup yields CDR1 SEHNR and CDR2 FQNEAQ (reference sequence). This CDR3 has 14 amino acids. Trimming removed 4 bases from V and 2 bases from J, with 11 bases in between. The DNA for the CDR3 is TGTGCCAGCAGCTCCGGGAGATTACAAGAGACCCAGTACTTC. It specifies CASSSGRLQETQYF.

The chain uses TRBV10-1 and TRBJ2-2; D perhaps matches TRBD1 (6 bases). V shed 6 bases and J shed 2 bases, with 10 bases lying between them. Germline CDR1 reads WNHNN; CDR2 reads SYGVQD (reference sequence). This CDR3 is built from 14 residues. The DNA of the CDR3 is TGCGCCAGCAGAAGGGACAAAAACACCGGGGAGCTGTTTTTT. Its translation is CASRRDKNTGELFF.

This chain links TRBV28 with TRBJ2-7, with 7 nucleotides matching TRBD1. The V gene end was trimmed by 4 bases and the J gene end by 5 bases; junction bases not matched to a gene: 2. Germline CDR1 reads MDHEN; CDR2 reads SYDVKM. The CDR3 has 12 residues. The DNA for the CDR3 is TGTGCCAGCAGTTCAACAGGGGACGAGCAGTACTTC. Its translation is CASSSTGDEQYF.

In DNA form, the CDR3 reads TGTGCCAGCAGCGCGGACAGTAATAGCAATCAGCCCCAGCATTTT. Amino acid sequence: CASSADSNSNQPQHF. The chain combines TRBV7-2 with TRBJ1-5; perhaps TRBD1 as D (6 bases). The CDR3 totals 15 residues. The germline gives CDR1 SGHTA, CDR2 FQGNSA. Between the trimmed V and J ends, which lost 5 bases and 0 bases, there was a span of 11 bases.

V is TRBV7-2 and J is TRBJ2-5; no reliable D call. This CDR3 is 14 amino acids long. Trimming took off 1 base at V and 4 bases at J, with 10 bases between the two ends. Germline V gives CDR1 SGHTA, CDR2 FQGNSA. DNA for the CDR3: TGTGCCAGCAGCTTAGGAGGCCTGGGAGAGACCCAGTACTTC. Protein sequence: CASSLGGLGETQYF.

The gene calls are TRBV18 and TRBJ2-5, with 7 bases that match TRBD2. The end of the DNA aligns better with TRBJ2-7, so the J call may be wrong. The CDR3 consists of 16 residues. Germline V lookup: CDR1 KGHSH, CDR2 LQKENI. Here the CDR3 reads CASSPPVGAGEDEQYF. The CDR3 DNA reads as TGTGCCAGCTCACCGCCAGTCGGTGCGGGAGAAGACGAGCAGTACTTC.

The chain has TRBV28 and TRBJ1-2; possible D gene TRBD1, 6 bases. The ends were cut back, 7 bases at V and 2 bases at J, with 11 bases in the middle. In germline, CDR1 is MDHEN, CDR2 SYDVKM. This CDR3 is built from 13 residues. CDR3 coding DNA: TGTGCCAGCACCCCTACAGGGAACTATGGCTACACCTTC. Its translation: CASTPTGNYGYTF.

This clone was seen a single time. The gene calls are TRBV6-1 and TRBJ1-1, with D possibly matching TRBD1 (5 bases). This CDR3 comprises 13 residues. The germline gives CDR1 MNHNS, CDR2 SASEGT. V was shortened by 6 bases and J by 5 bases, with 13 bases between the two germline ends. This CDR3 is CASRIQDRTEAFF. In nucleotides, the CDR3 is TGTGCCAGCAGAATACAGGACCGTACTGAAGCTTTCTTT.

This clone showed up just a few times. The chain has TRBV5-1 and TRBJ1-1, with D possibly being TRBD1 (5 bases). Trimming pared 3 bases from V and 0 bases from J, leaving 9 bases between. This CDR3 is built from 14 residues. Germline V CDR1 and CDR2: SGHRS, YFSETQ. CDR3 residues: CASSSDILNTEAFF. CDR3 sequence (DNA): TGCGCCAGCAGCTCGGACATATTGAACACTGAAGCTTTCTTT.

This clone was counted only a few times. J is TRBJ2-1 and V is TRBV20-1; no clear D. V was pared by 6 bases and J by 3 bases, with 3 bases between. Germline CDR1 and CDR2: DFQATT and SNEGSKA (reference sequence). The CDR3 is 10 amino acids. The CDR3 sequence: CSAHYNEQFF. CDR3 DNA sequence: TGCAGTGCACACTACAATGAGCAGTTCTTC.

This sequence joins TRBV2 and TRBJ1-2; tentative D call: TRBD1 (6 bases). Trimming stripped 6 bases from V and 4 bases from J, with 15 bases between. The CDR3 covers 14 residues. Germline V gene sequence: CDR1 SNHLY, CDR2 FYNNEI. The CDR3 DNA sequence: TGTGCCAGCAGAGTACAGGGTAGAGGCTATGGCTACACCTTC. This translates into CASRVQGRGYGYTF.

CDR3 sequence reads: CASSVEGGSREQYF. The CDR3 DNA reads as TGTGCCAGCAGCGTAGAGGGGGGGTCTCGCGAGCAGTACTTC. V and J are TRBV9 and TRBJ2-7, with D perhaps matching TRBD2 (7 bases). V lost 0 bases, J lost 6 bases, and 13 bases lay in between. The CDR3 sequence is 14 residues long. The V gene's germline CDR1 is SGDLS and CDR2 YYNGEE.

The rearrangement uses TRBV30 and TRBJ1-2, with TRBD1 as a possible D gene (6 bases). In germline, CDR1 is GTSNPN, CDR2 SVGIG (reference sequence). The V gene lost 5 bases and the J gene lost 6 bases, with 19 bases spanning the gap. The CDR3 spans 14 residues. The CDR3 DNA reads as TGTGCCTGGGGAGTACAGGGTGATCTGGATGGCTACACCTTC. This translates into CAWGVQGDLDGYTF. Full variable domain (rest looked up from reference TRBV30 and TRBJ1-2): SQTIHQWPATLVQPVGSPLSLECTVEGTSNPNLYWYRQAAGRGLQLLFYSVGIGQISSEVPQNLSASRPQDRQFILSSKKLLLSDSGFYLCAWGVQGDLDGYTFGSGTRLTVV.